A selection of T cell receptor beta chains follows, all from one sample in a study of a mutant IDH1 vaccine in newly diagnosed glioma. Antigens of these TCRs are unknown. The repertoire was sequenced with immunoSEQ multiplex PCR; TCRdb's copy has only in-frame clones and lacks some. The table records tens of thousands of clones, over 80% of them present only once. The input for sequencing was PBMCs, taken from a glioma patient whose treatment included an IDH1 peptide vaccine. The source is a man in his forties or fifties with glioma. CDR3s include the opening cysteine and the closing phenylalanine or tryptophan. D genes are given only for firm matches. Clone size, where shown, is once, few, many, or a class for clones that have expanded.

d_call: -
v_call: TRBV7-6
clone_size: -
j_call: TRBJ1-3
cdr3_aa: CASRNGAWDTIYF
cdr3_nt: TGTGCCAGTCGAAATGGGGCGTGGGACACCATATATTTT

d_call: -
v_call: TRBV6-1
clone_size: few
j_call: TRBJ1-2
cdr3_aa: CASSVGRDKHTF
cdr3_nt: TGTGCCAGCAGTGTGGGCAGGGATAAACACACCTTC

d_call: -
v_call: TRBV5-6
clone_size: -
j_call: TRBJ2-4
cdr3_aa: CASSSKGIQYF
cdr3_nt: TGTGCCAGCAGCTCGAAAGGCATTCAGTACTTC

d_call: TRBD2
v_call: TRBV7-2
clone_size: -
j_call: TRBJ2-7
cdr3_aa: CASSLAPRLAGELGEQYF
cdr3_nt: TGTGCCAGCAGCTTAGCTCCTCGACTAGCGGGAGAACTAGGCGAGCAGTACTTC

d_call: TRBD2
v_call: TRBV2
clone_size: -
j_call: TRBJ2-7
cdr3_aa: CASSERGGRAYEQYF
cdr3_nt: TGTGCCAGCAGTGAAAGAGGCGGGAGGGCCTACGAGCAGTACTTC

d_call: -
v_call: TRBV21-1
clone_size: few
j_call: TRBJ1-1
cdr3_aa: CASSNRQGTMNTEAFF
cdr3_nt: TGTGCCAGCAGCAACCGACAGGGGACCATGAACACTGAAGCTTTCTTT

d_call: TRBD1
v_call: TRBV5-6
clone_size: -
j_call: TRBJ2-5
cdr3_aa: CASSFGQGKETQYF
cdr3_nt: TGTGCCAGCAGCTTTGGACAGGGCAAAGAGACCCAGTACTTC

d_call: TRBD1
v_call: TRBV4-1
clone_size: -
j_call: TRBJ2-3
cdr3_aa: CASSPRGTRGPDTQYF
cdr3_nt: TGCGCCAGCAGCCCGAGGGGTACTAGGGGGCCAGATACGCAGTATTTT

d_call: TRBD2
v_call: TRBV7-3
clone_size: few
j_call: TRBJ2-7
cdr3_aa: CASSPSGSYEQYF
cdr3_nt: TGTGCCAGCAGCCCTAGCGGGAGTTACGAGCAGTACTTC

d_call: -
v_call: TRBV5-1
clone_size: -
j_call: TRBJ2-1
cdr3_aa: CASSSAPRSDPNEQFF
cdr3_nt: TGCGCCAGCAGCTCGGCTCCCAGGAGCGACCCCAATGAGCAGTTCTTC

d_call: -
v_call: TRBV5-6
clone_size: -
j_call: TRBJ2-1
cdr3_aa: CASRLYNEQFF
cdr3_nt: TGTGCCAGCAGGCTCTACAATGAGCAGTTCTTC

d_call: TRBD1
v_call: TRBV6-4
clone_size: few
j_call: TRBJ1-1
cdr3_aa: CASSPQGLGTEAFF
cdr3_nt: TGTGCCAGCAGCCCACAGGGGTTGGGCACTGAAGCTTTCTTT

d_call: TRBD2
v_call: TRBV18
clone_size: -
j_call: TRBJ2-5
cdr3_aa: CASSPGLGETETQYF
cdr3_nt: TGTGCCAGCTCACCCGGACTAGGGGAGACGGAGACCCAGTACTTC

d_call: -
v_call: TRBV5-1
clone_size: -
j_call: TRBJ2-7
cdr3_aa: CASKFENYEQYF
cdr3_nt: TGCGCCAGCAAATTTGAGAACTACGAGCAGTACTTC

d_call: -
v_call: TRBV4-1
clone_size: -
j_call: TRBJ2-6
cdr3_aa: CASSQEWEKRIGANVLTF
cdr3_nt: TGCGCCAGCAGCCAAGAGTGGGAGAAAAGGATCGGGGCCAACGTCCTGACTTTC

d_call: -
v_call: TRBV5-6
clone_size: -
j_call: TRBJ2-4
cdr3_aa: CASSGRRGPRLAKNIQYF
cdr3_nt: TGTGCCAGCAGCGGCCGGAGAGGTCCACGCCTAGCCAAAAACATTCAGTACTTC

d_call: -
v_call: TRBV4-3
clone_size: -
j_call: TRBJ1-4
cdr3_aa: CASSPFAKATNEKLFF
cdr3_nt: TGCGCCAGCAGCCCCTTCGCGAAGGCAACTAATGAAAAACTGTTTTTT